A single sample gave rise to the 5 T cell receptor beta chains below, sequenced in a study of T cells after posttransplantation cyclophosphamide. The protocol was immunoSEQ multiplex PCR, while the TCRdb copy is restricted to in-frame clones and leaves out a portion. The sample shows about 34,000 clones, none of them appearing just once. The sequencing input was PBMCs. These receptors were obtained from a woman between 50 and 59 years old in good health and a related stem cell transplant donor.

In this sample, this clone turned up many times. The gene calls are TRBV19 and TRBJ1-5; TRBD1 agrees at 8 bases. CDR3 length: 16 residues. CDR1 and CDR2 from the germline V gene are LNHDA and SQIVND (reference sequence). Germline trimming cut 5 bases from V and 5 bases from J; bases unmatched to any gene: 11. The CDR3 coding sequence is TGTGCCAGTAGTCCGACGTCACAGGGGGGCTATCAGCCCCAGCATTTT. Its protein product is CASSPTSQGGYQPQHF.

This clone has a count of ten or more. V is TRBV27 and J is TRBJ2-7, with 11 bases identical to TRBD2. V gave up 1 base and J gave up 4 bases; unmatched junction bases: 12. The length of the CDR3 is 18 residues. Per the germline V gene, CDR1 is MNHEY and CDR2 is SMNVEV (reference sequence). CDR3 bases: TGTGCCAGCAGTTTATATGGGGTAGCGGGAGGGGCCGGGTACGAGCAGTACTTC. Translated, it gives CASSLYGVAGGAGYEQYF.

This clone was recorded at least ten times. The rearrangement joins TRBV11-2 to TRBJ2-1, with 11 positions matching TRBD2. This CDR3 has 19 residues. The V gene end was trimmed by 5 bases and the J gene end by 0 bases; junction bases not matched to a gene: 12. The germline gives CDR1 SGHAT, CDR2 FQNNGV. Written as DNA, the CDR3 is TGTGCCAGCAGCCACCCCACTAGCGGGAGTCGCTTCTCCTACAATGAGCAGTTCTTC. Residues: CASSHPTSGSRFSYNEQFF.

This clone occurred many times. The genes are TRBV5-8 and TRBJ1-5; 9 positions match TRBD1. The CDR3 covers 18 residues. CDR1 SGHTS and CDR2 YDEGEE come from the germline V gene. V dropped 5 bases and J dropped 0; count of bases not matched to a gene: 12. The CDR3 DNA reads TGTGCCAGCAGGGCCCGGGGACAGGGCGATTATAGCAATCAGCCCCAGCATTTT. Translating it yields CASRARGQGDYSNQPQHF.

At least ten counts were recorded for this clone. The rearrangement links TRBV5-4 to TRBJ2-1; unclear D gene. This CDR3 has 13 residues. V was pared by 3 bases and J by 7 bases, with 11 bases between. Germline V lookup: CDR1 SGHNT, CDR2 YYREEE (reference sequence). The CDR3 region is CASSYPTDNEQFF. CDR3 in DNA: TGTGCCAGCAGCTATCCTACCGATAATGAGCAGTTCTTC.